This T cell receptor beta chain was sequenced during a study of CD8+ T cells in alopecia areata. Investigators isolated RNA and reverse transcribed it into cDNA to act as the sequencing template. Clones were read by immunoSEQ multiplex PCR, and TCRdb kept only the in-frame ones, dropping some. The sample holds 200,000 to 250,000 clones, about three fifths seen once. Concerning this clone: Its antigen is unknown.

The study, taken as a whole, reports: Compared with mice, patients displayed less clear TCR sharing, possibly for HLA-related reasons. Tissue-resident alphabeta T cells belonging to normal skin likewise get sequenced within scalp specimens.

Between the trimmed V and J ends, which lost 6 bases and 1 base, there was a span of 15 bases. This CDR3 region has 15 residues. Germline values: CDR1 MNHEY, CDR2 SVGAGI. The sample's treatment: oral pan-JAK inhibitor, 5-10 mg twice daily. The chain is built from TRBV6-5 and TRBJ1-1; D is unresolved. The receptor's source is a human donor with alopecia areata. The specimen comprised CD4+ T cells sorted from blood, sampled at week 4, from a patient treated with tofacitinib. In DNA form, the CDR3 reads TGTGCCAGCAGGTCTCGAAGCGTCCGGAACACTGAAGCTTTCTTT. Translation: CASRSRSVRNTEAFF.